Listed below are T cell receptor beta chains from one sample, sequenced in a study of OX40 agonist ivuxolimab in advanced cancers. Profiling relied on immunoSEQ multiplex PCR, and the TCRdb table lists in-frame clones only, not all of them. The data show around 10,000 clones, about nine tenths seen once. The sample was CD4+ or CD8+ T cells sorted from blood, taken in a trial of the OX40 agonist ivuxolimab. The receptors come from an adult with an advanced solid tumor such as melanoma, head and neck, liver or kidney cancer. Both conserved end residues are part of each CDR3. Fields, in order: clone size, V gene, CDR3 length, D gene, J gene, CDR3 protein, CDR3 DNA. The D gene is left open where the match is weak. Clone sizes are given selectively: once, few, many, or a class where the clone is expanded.

abundance: NA; v_gene: TRBV5-6; len: 16; d_gene: NA; j_gene: TRBJ2-7; CDR3aa: CASSSILGGGRHEQYF; CDR3nt: TGTGCCAGCAGCTCCATCCTGGGGGGAGGTCGCCACGAGCAGTACTTC
abundance: NA; v_gene: TRBV7-9; len: 12; d_gene: NA; j_gene: TRBJ2-1; CDR3aa: CASSQEYNEQFF; CDR3nt: TGTGCCAGCAGCCAGGAATACAATGAGCAGTTCTTC
abundance: NA; v_gene: TRBV7-3; len: 15; d_gene: TRBD2; j_gene: TRBJ2-1; CDR3aa: CASSYLAGAYNEQFF; CDR3nt: TGTGCCAGCAGCTATCTAGCGGGGGCCTACAATGAGCAGTTCTTC
abundance: NA; v_gene: TRBV5-1; len: 12; d_gene: NA; j_gene: TRBJ2-1; CDR3aa: CASSAQGNEQFF; CDR3nt: TGCGCCAGCAGCGCTCAGGGGAATGAGCAGTTCTTC
abundance: NA; v_gene: TRBV2; len: 15; d_gene: TRBD2; j_gene: TRBJ2-1; CDR3aa: CASPPRAGVYNEQFF; CDR3nt: TGTGCCAGCCCACCCCGAGCGGGGGTATACAATGAGCAGTTCTTC
abundance: NA; v_gene: TRBV7-3; len: 14; d_gene: TRBD2; j_gene: TRBJ2-5; CDR3aa: CASSSLAGQETQYF; CDR3nt: TGTGCCAGCAGCTCCCTAGCGGGCCAAGAGACCCAGTACTTC
abundance: NA; v_gene: TRBV11-2; len: 14; d_gene: NA; j_gene: TRBJ2-7; CDR3aa: CASSLDRQNYEQYF; CDR3nt: TGTGCCAGCAGCTTAGATAGACAGAACTACGAGCAGTACTTC
abundance: NA; v_gene: TRBV6-7; len: 13; d_gene: NA; j_gene: TRBJ2-5; CDR3aa: CASSRDTRETQYF; CDR3nt: TGTGCCAGCAGCCGGGACACCCGAGAGACCCAGTACTTC
abundance: NA; v_gene: TRBV11-2; len: 15; d_gene: TRBD2; j_gene: TRBJ2-7; CDR3aa: CASNLLAGGSYEQYF; CDR3nt: TGTGCCAGCAACTTACTAGCGGGGGGCTCCTACGAGCAGTACTTC
abundance: NA; v_gene: TRBV4-2; len: 14; d_gene: NA; j_gene: TRBJ2-7; CDR3aa: CASSQAVVSYEQYF; CDR3nt: TGTGCCAGCAGCCAAGCCGTGGTTTCCTACGAGCAGTACTTC
abundance: NA; v_gene: TRBV10-3; len: 14; d_gene: TRBD2; j_gene: TRBJ2-7; CDR3aa: CATYPGTSGYEQYF; CDR3nt: TGTGCCACATACCCCGGGACTAGCGGGTACGAGCAGTACTTC
abundance: once; v_gene: TRBV7-9; len: 14; d_gene: TRBD1; j_gene: TRBJ1-2; CDR3aa: CASSVPGGAAGYTF; CDR3nt: TGTGCCAGCAGCGTCCCAGGGGGCGCCGCTGGCTACACCTTC
abundance: few; v_gene: TRBV4-1; len: 14; d_gene: NA; j_gene: TRBJ1-6; CDR3aa: CASSQIEQNSPLHF; CDR3nt: TGCGCCAGCAGCCAAATTGAACAGAATTCACCCCTCCACTTT
abundance: NA; v_gene: TRBV7-2; len: 17; d_gene: TRBD2; j_gene: TRBJ2-3; CDR3aa: CASSLGVAGGPTDTQYF; CDR3nt: TGTGCCAGCAGCTTAGGAGTAGCGGGGGGCCCCACAGATACGCAGTATTTT
abundance: NA; v_gene: TRBV7-8; len: 14; d_gene: TRBD1; j_gene: TRBJ1-3; CDR3aa: CASSLLGQGNTIYF; CDR3nt: TGTGCCAGCAGCTTACTGGGACAGGGAAACACCATATATTTT
abundance: NA; v_gene: TRBV6-1; len: 13; d_gene: NA; j_gene: TRBJ2-7; CDR3aa: CASRDGNSYEQYF; CDR3nt: TGTGCCAGCCGGGACGGTAACTCCTACGAGCAGTACTTC
abundance: NA; v_gene: TRBV11-2; len: 15; d_gene: TRBD1; j_gene: TRBJ1-4; CDR3aa: CASSLVSRGGEKLFF; CDR3nt: TGTGCCAGCAGCTTAGTATCCAGGGGGGGCGAAAAACTGTTTTTT
abundance: few; v_gene: TRBV7-9; len: 13; d_gene: NA; j_gene: TRBJ2-7; CDR3aa: CASSLAGLYEQYF; CDR3nt: TGTGCCAGCAGCTTAGCCGGGCTATACGAGCAGTACTTC
abundance: NA; v_gene: TRBV6-1; len: 14; d_gene: NA; j_gene: TRBJ2-5; CDR3aa: CASSDAGSQETQYF; CDR3nt: TGTGCCAGCAGTGACGCGGGAAGCCAAGAGACCCAGTACTTC
abundance: NA; v_gene: TRBV6-1; len: 15; d_gene: TRBD1; j_gene: TRBJ1-2; CDR3aa: CASSSGQGANYGYTF; CDR3nt: TGTGCCAGCAGTTCCGGACAGGGAGCTAACTATGGCTACACCTTC
abundance: NA; v_gene: TRBV5-6; len: 14; d_gene: NA; j_gene: TRBJ2-7; CDR3aa: CASSLGWGAYEQYF; CDR3nt: TGTGCCAGCAGCTTGGGTTGGGGGGCGTACGAGCAGTACTTC
abundance: once; v_gene: TRBV9; len: 15; d_gene: NA; j_gene: TRBJ2-7; CDR3aa: CASSVGGSGSYEQYF; CDR3nt: TGTGCCAGCAGCGTAGGGGGGTCGGGCTCCTACGAGCAGTACTTC
abundance: NA; v_gene: TRBV5-6; len: 15; d_gene: NA; j_gene: TRBJ2-2; CDR3aa: CASSLGVRVAGELFF; CDR3nt: TGTGCCAGCAGCTTGGGGGTCAGGGTTGCCGGGGAGCTGTTTTTT
abundance: NA; v_gene: TRBV27; len: 16; d_gene: TRBD2; j_gene: TRBJ2-1; CDR3aa: CASSRFSGTSPNEQFF; CDR3nt: TGTGCCAGCAGTAGATTTTCCGGGACTAGCCCCAATGAGCAGTTCTTC
abundance: NA; v_gene: TRBV28; len: 14; d_gene: NA; j_gene: TRBJ1-5; CDR3aa: CASSFYDSHQPQHF; CDR3nt: TGTGCCAGCAGTTTCTACGACAGTCATCAGCCCCAGCATTTT
abundance: NA; v_gene: TRBV2; len: 14; d_gene: NA; j_gene: TRBJ2-7; CDR3aa: CASSASRVPYEQYF; CDR3nt: TGTGCCAGCAGCGCATCCAGGGTCCCCTACGAGCAGTACTTC
abundance: NA; v_gene: TRBV5-1; len: 15; d_gene: NA; j_gene: TRBJ1-2; CDR3aa: CASSLAEEGSYGYTF; CDR3nt: TGCGCCAGCAGCTTGGCCGAAGAGGGCTCCTATGGCTACACCTTC
abundance: NA; v_gene: TRBV5-1; len: 15; d_gene: NA; j_gene: TRBJ2-3; CDR3aa: CASSLGWGTADTQYF; CDR3nt: TGCGCCAGCAGCTTGGGGTGGGGGACCGCAGATACGCAGTATTTT
abundance: NA; v_gene: TRBV5-5; len: 14; d_gene: NA; j_gene: TRBJ1-1; CDR3aa: CASSFGGMSTEAFF; CDR3nt: TGTGCCAGCAGCTTCGGGGGAATGAGCACTGAAGCTTTCTTT